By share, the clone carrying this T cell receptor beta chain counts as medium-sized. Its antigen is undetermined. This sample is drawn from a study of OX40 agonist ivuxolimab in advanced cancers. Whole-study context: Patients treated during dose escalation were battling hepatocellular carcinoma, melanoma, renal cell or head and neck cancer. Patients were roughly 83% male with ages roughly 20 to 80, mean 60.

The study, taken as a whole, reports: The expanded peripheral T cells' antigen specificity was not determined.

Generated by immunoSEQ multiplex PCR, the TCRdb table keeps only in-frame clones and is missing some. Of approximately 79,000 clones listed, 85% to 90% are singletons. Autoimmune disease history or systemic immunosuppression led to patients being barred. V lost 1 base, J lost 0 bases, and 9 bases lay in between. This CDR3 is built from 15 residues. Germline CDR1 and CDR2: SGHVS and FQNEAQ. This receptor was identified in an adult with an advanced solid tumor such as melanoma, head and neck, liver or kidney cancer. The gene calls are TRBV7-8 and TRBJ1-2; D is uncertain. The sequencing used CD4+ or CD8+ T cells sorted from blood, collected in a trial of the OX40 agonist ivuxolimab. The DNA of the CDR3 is TGTGCCAGCAGCTTAGTGGCACCTACTAACTATGGCTACACCTTC. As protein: CASSLVAPTNYGYTF.